The next 32 T cell receptor beta chains were all read from a single sample in a study of post-analysis software for immune sequencing data. Unique molecular identifiers were present in the TCR beta cDNA libraries. TCRdb analysed the PCR reads with MiXCR anew, one entry per CDR3 protein. The sample lists around 700,000 distinct CDR3 sequences, over 45% seen once, with 11% in the top ten. Study-wide points: About five TRBV segments, including TRBV5-6, TRBV5-1 and TRBV20-1, were more frequent in patients than controls.

Their antigens remain unidentified. The source material was blood. Every receptor here comes from a girl aged 2 to 10 with multiple sclerosis.

The rearrangement uses TRBV6-5 and TRBJ1-4; 8 bases match TRBD1. J was trimmed by 6 bases and V by 5 bases; bases with no gene match: 5. Germline V gene sequence: CDR1 MNHEY, CDR2 SVGAGI. The CDR3 is 14 residues long. The CDR3 here is CASSDRGLDEKLFF. CDR3 sequence (DNA): TGTGCCAGCAGTGACAGGGGTCTCGATGAAAAACTGTTTTTT.

The chain couples TRBV10-3 to TRBJ2-3, with 10 bases that match TRBD2. Trimming at V came to 0 bases and at J to 6 bases, leaving 6 bases not matched to a gene. The CDR3 is 16 amino acids. CDR1 and CDR2 from the germline V gene are ENHRY and SYGVKD. CDR3 nucleotide sequence: TGTGCCATCAGTGAGTCGCCAGCGGGGGGGCCGGATACGCAGTATTTT. Amino acids: CAISESPAGGPDTQYF.

This clonotype showed up just a few times. The chain couples TRBV5-5 to TRBJ2-7, with 11 positions matching TRBD2. V was clipped by 5 bases and J by 2 bases; unmatched bases: 6. The CDR3 is 15 residues long. Germline V gene sequence: CDR1 SGHKS, CDR2 YYEKEE (reference sequence). The CDR3 nucleotides read TGTGCCAGCAGTTCCGGGACTAGCGGACCCTACGAGCAGTACTTC. The encoded protein is CASSSGTSGPYEQYF.

This clonotype was counted only a few times. This chain joins TRBV15 and TRBJ1-2; 7 bases align to TRBD1. There are 15 residues in the CDR3. Trimming took 1 base from V and 3 from J; bases not matched to a gene: 5. Germline V CDR1 and CDR2: LNHNV, YYDKDF (reference sequence). The CDR3 reads CATSRAPGTDYGYTF. In nucleotides, the CDR3 is TGTGCCACCAGCAGAGCGCCCGGGACAGACTATGGCTACACCTTC.

This chain links TRBV7-9 with TRBJ2-3, with 11 bases aligning to TRBD2. Germline CDR1 SEHNR, CDR2 FQNEAQ (reference sequence). After removal of 4 bases from V and 3 bases from J, the junction contained 6 bases not matched to a gene. CDR3 length: 16 residues. The CDR3 reads CASSWSLAGETDTQYF. CDR3 nucleotide sequence: TGTGCCAGCAGCTGGTCACTAGCGGGAGAAACAGATACGCAGTATTTT.

This chain joins TRBV6-6 and TRBJ1-2, with TRBD1 identical over 7 bases. The CDR3 runs to 15 residues. The trim removed 4 bases at V and 9 bases at J, leaving 14 bases unmatched. From germline, CDR1 is MNHNY and CDR2 SVGAGI (reference sequence). CDR3 sequence (DNA): TGTGCCAGCAGTTCTCGCCACCCGACAGGGAGTAGCTACACCTTC. Protein product: CASSSRHPTGSSYTF.

The genes are TRBV20-1 and TRBJ2-7; TRBD2 is a possible D gene (6 bases). The DNA end lines up better with TRBJ2-5; the J call may be wrong. This CDR3 is 12 amino acids long. Per the germline V gene, CDR1 is DFQATT and CDR2 is SNEGSKA (reference sequence). The CDR3 loop is CSASPGVETQYF. The DNA of the CDR3 is TGCAGTGCTAGTCCGGGAGTAGAGACCCAGTACTTC.

This sequence joins TRBV20-1 and TRBJ2-3; TRBD2 agrees at 8 bases. The J segment lost 4 bases and the V segment lost 3 bases, leaving 9 bases of the junction unmatched. The CDR3 runs 15 residues. Germline V gene lookup returns CDR1 DFQATT and CDR2 SNEGSKA (reference sequence). The CDR3 DNA reads as TGCAGTGCTAGGAGGGCGGGAGGCCCCCCAGATACGCAGTATTTT. Translation: CSARRAGGPPDTQYF.

The chain couples TRBV6-5 to TRBJ2-3; D perhaps matches TRBD2 (6 bases). CDR1 and CDR2 (germline): MNHEY, SVGAGI. The CDR3 has 16 residues. V was clipped by 5 bases and J by 1 base, with 16 bases between them. CDR3 DNA: TGTGCCAGCAGTACCTCGGGAGTGGGGGGCACAGATACGCAGTATTTT. This sequence encodes CASSTSGVGGTDTQYF.

This rearrangement joins TRBV29-1 to TRBJ2-7; tentative D call: TRBD1 (5 bases). V was clipped by 1 base and J by 0 bases, with 10 bases between them. CDR3 length: 14 residues. Germline loops: CDR1 SQVTM, CDR2 ANQGSEA. Here the CDR3 DNA reads TGCAGCGTTGAAGGGACGACAGACTCCTACGAGCAGTACTTC. Its translation: CSVEGTTDSYEQYF.

V is TRBV7-6 and J is TRBJ2-7, with a tentative D call TRBD2 (6 bases). V was trimmed by 7 bases and J by 10 bases, leaving 23 bases between them. The CDR3 totals 14 residues. The germline V gene encodes CDR1 SGHVS and CDR2 FNYEAQ. CDR3 loop: CASTKGPLGEAQYF. CDR3 sequence (DNA): TGTGCCAGCACCAAAGGCCCTCTTGGGGAGGCCCAGTACTTC.

The gene calls are TRBV12-3 or TRBV12-4 and TRBJ1-2, with unresolved D. The CDR3 has 15 residues. V was shortened by 4 bases and J by 4 bases, with 16 bases between the two germline ends. The CDR3 nucleotides read TGTGCCAGCAGTTCCCTAATAGGTATCGGCTATGGCTACACCTTC. It codes for CASSSLIGIGYGYTF.

The chain is built from TRBV12-3 or TRBV12-4 and TRBJ2-1; TRBD1 aligns across 7 bases. Losses at the gene ends were 7 bases for V and 5 bases for J; bases not matched to a gene: 11. The CDR3 contains 15 residues. The chain's CDR3 is CASTVGGRKDNEQFF. The CDR3 nucleotides are TGTGCCAGCACCGTAGGGGGCCGCAAGGACAATGAGCAGTTCTTC.

The genes are TRBV7-2 and TRBJ2-3; the D is unclear. Germline V gene data show CDR1 as SGHTA and CDR2 as FQGNSA. This CDR3 contains 15 residues. Deletions cut 2 bases from V and 0 bases from J, with 9 bases between. The CDR3 nucleotides are TGTGCCAGCAGCTTATTGGGGATCAGCACAGATACGCAGTATTTT. Amino acids: CASSLLGISTDTQYF.

The V and J genes are TRBV29-1 and TRBJ2-3; 15 positions agree with TRBD2. The J segment lost 4 bases and the V segment lost 8 bases, leaving 7 bases of the junction unmatched. CDR3 length: 15 residues. CDR1 SQVTM and CDR2 ANQGSEA come from the germline V gene. The CDR3 loop reads CSTRTSGGASDTQYF. The CDR3 DNA is TGCAGCACCCGGACTAGCGGGGGGGCCTCAGATACGCAGTATTTT.

This clonotype was seen only a few times. V is TRBV29-1 and J is TRBJ1-1; 9 nucleotides line up with TRBD1. V lost 4 bases to trimming and J lost 5 bases; unmatched junction nucleotides: 8. This CDR3 region has 14 residues. Germline assignment: CDR1 SQVTM and CDR2 ANQGSEA. CDR3 amino acids: CSVVVEGTGTEAFF. The CDR3 nucleotides read TGCAGCGTTGTTGTTGAGGGGACAGGGACTGAAGCTTTCTTT.

The table lists this clonotype with many counts. V gene TRBV5-1 combines with J gene TRBJ2-5; D not certain. The CDR3 totals 12 residues. V dropped 0 bases and J dropped 2 bases, with 2 bases sitting between them. Germline assignment: CDR1 SGHRS and CDR2 YFSETQ. The CDR3 DNA is TGCGCCAGCAGCTTGGATCAAGAGACCCAGTACTTC. Translation: CASSLDQETQYF. Drawing the rest from reference TRBV5-1 and TRBJ2-5, the complete variable domain is KAGVTQTPRYLIKTRGQQVTLSCSPISGHRSVSWYQQTPGQGLQFLFEYFSETQRNKGNFPGRFSGRQFSNSRSEMNVSTLELGDSALYLCASSLDQETQYFGPGTRLLVL.

This chain links TRBV15 with TRBJ2-7; 8 bases line up with TRBD2. CDR3 length: 16 residues. Trimming took 0 bases from V and 3 from J; bases not matched to a gene: 7. Germline V gene data show CDR1 as LNHNV and CDR2 as YYDKDF (reference sequence). CDR3 nucleotides: TGTGCCACCAGCAGAGACTTGGCAGCGGGAGACTACGAGCAGTACTTC. This sequence encodes CATSRDLAAGDYEQYF.

This clonotype was observed a handful of times. The CDR3 sequence: CASTPGQRNTGELFF. CDR3 DNA sequence: TGCGCCAGCACCCCGGGACAGCGGAACACCGGGGAGCTGTTTTTT. J is TRBJ2-2 and V is TRBV10-2; 7 bases are shared with TRBD1. CDR3 length equals 15 residues. Germline V gene lookup returns CDR1 WSHSY and CDR2 SAAADI. Trimming cost V 7 bases and J 1 base; bases outside gene matches: 6.

The chain is built from TRBV7-2 and TRBJ2-7; D remains unclear. The germline gives CDR1 SGHTA, CDR2 FQGNSA. The V and J ends lost 6 bases and 4 bases respectively, with 13 bases between them. The CDR3 extends over 13 amino acids. The CDR3 DNA follows: TGTGCCAGCAGATTTGAAGGATCTTACGAGCAGTACTTC. It yields the protein CASRFEGSYEQYF.

This sequence joins TRBV11-2 and TRBJ2-1; the match to TRBD1 covers 9 bases. This CDR3 comprises 15 residues. V lost 5 bases, J lost 7 bases, and 9 bases stayed unmatched. Germline CDR1 and CDR2: SGHAT and FQNNGV. The chain's CDR3 is CASSQGQGSVNEQFF. The CDR3 DNA reads as TGTGCCAGCAGCCAGGGACAGGGAAGCGTAAATGAGCAGTTCTTC.

The genes are TRBV20-1 and TRBJ2-5, with TRBD1 as a possible D gene (5 bases). The germline gives CDR1 DFQATT, CDR2 SNEGSKA (reference sequence). The CDR3 runs 15 residues. Trimming pared 0 bases from V and 11 bases from J, leaving 22 bases between. The CDR3 DNA is TGCAGTGCTAGAGATCTCGGCGGAGTGGACAATGAGCAGTACTTC. Translated, it gives CSARDLGGVDNEQYF.

This clonotype was observed a handful of times. The CDR3: CASSAGGAGANVLTF. In DNA form, the CDR3 reads TGTGCCAGCAGCGCAGGGGGCGCTGGGGCCAACGTCCTGACTTTC. The chain couples TRBV9 to TRBJ2-6; 8 bases align to TRBD1. Germline CDR1 is SGDLS and CDR2 is YYNGEE. Trimming cost V 3 bases and J 2 bases; bases outside gene matches: 1. The CDR3 is 15 amino acids.

V and J are TRBV7-9 and TRBJ1-2; D is unresolved. CDR1 is SEHNR and CDR2 is FQNEAQ in the germline V gene (reference sequence). This CDR3 contains 13 residues. V was cut by 2 bases and J by 8 bases, with 12 bases left in between. The CDR3 is CASSLREGVGYTF. CDR3 nucleotide sequence: TGTGCCAGCAGCTTACGGGAGGGTGTAGGCTACACCTTC.

The chain joins TRBV29-1 to TRBJ2-1; 12 bases align to TRBD2. This CDR3 has 14 residues. After removal of 3 bases from V and 7 bases from J, the junction contained 4 bases not matched to a gene. Germline V lookup: CDR1 SQVTM, CDR2 ANQGSEA. CDR3 residues: CSVEPSGRENEQFF. CDR3 bases: TGCAGCGTTGAGCCTAGCGGGAGGGAAAATGAGCAGTTCTTC.

The genes are TRBV20-1 and TRBJ1-5, with TRBD1 matching over 7 bases. The CDR3 is 14 amino acids. Germline V gives CDR1 DFQATT, CDR2 SNEGSKA (reference sequence). The V and J ends lost 5 bases and 5 bases, in that order; junction bases with no gene match: 9. CDR3 nucleotides: TGCAGTGCTGGTGGACAGGAGGGTTATCAGCCCCAGCATTTT. Translation: CSAGGQEGYQPQHF.

This clonotype was seen a handful of times. The chain couples TRBV6-5 to TRBJ2-7, with D possibly called TRBD1 or TRBD2 (5 bases each). This CDR3 spans 13 amino acids. Germline CDR1 MNHEY, CDR2 SVGAGI. V was cut by 6 bases and J by 3 bases, with 12 bases left in between. The CDR3: CASRRTGRYEQYF. The CDR3 nucleotides are TGTGCCAGCAGACGGACGGGACGCTACGAGCAGTACTTC.

The rearrangement uses TRBV5-6 and TRBJ2-5; D might be TRBD2 (5 bases). Trimming took off 2 bases at V and 2 bases at J, with 13 bases between the two ends. The CDR3 spans 15 residues. Germline-derived CDR1 and CDR2 are SGHDT and YYEEEE. CDR3 DNA: TGTGCCAGCAGCTTACCAGCGGCTTTTCAAGAGACCCAGTACTTC. It yields the protein CASSLPAAFQETQYF.

V is TRBV5-1 and J is TRBJ1-1; D gene ambiguous. This CDR3 is 13 amino acids long. The ends were cut back, 3 bases at V and 7 bases at J, with 13 bases in the middle. Germline CDR1 and CDR2: SGHRS and YFSETQ. CDR3 sequence (DNA): TGCGCCAGCAGCTCGACCCCAATGGGTGAAGCTTTCTTT. Translation gives CASSSTPMGEAFF.

V and J are TRBV29-1 and TRBJ2-3; D remains ambiguous. Per the germline V gene, CDR1 is SQVTM and CDR2 is ANQGSEA. Trimming removed 6 bases from V and 2 bases from J, with 18 bases in between. The CDR3 is made up of 15 amino acids. The CDR3 reads CSVTDPGDSTDTQYF. The CDR3 nucleotides read TGCAGCGTCACCGACCCAGGAGACTCCACAGATACGCAGTATTTT.

The chain recombines TRBV15 with TRBJ2-1; D ambiguous. The CDR3 has 13 amino acids. V shed 5 bases and J shed 2 bases, with 7 bases lying between them. The V gene's germline CDR1 is LNHNV and CDR2 YYDKDF (reference sequence). This CDR3 reads CATSAAPYNEQFF. CDR3 bases: TGTGCCACCAGCGCAGCGCCCTACAATGAGCAGTTCTTC.

The V call is TRBV19, the J call TRBJ2-3, with TRBD1 identical over 8 bases. The J segment lost 4 bases and the V segment lost 3 bases, leaving 15 bases of the junction unmatched. The CDR3 length is 18 residues. CDR1 is LNHDA, CDR2 SQIVND, per germline (reference sequence). The CDR3 here is CASSIFWRDRTDADTQYF. The CDR3 DNA sequence: TGTGCCAGTAGTATTTTCTGGCGGGACAGGACAGATGCAGATACGCAGTATTTT.